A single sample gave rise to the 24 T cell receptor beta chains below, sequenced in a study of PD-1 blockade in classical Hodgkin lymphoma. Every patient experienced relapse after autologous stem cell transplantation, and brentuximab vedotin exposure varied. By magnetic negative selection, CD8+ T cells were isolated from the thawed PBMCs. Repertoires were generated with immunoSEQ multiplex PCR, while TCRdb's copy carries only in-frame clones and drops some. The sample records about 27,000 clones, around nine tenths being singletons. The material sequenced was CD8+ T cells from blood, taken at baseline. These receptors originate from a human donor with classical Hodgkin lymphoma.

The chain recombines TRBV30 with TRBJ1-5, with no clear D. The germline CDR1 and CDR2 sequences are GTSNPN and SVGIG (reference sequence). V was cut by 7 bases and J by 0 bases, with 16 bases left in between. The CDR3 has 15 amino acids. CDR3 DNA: TGTGCCTTTCTCCAAGCAGGCAATAGCAATCAGCCCCAGCATTTT. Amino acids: CAFLQAGNSNQPQHF.

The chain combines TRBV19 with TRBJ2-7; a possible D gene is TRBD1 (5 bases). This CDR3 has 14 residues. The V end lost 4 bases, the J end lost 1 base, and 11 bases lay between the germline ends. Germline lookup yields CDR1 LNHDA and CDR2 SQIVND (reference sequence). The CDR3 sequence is CASSKGQGSYEQYF. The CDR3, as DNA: TGTGCCAGTAGTAAGGGGCAGGGATCCTACGAGCAGTACTTC.

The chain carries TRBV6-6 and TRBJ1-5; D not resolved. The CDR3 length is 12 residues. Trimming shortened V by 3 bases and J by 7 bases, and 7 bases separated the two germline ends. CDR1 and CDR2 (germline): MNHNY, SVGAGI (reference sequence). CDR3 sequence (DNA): TGTGCCAGCAGTTATGGAGCACAGCCCCAGCATTTT. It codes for CASSYGAQPQHF.

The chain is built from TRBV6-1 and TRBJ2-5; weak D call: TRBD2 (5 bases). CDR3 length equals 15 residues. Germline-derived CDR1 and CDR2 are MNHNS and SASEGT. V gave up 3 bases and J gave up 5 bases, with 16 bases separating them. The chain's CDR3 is CASSESSKYDETQYF. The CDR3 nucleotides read TGTGCCAGCAGTGAGTCTAGCAAGTACGACGAGACCCAGTACTTC.

The CDR3: CASSSGFNEQYF. As DNA, the CDR3 is TGTGCCAGCAGTTCTGGATTCAACGAGCAGTACTTC. This rearrangement joins TRBV28 to TRBJ2-7; no clear D gene. Trimming pared 4 bases from V and 5 bases from J, leaving 9 bases between. This CDR3 spans 12 amino acids. Per the germline V gene, CDR1 is MDHEN and CDR2 is SYDVKM. Complete variable domain (other parts from reference TRBV28 and TRBJ2-7): DVKVTQSSRYLVKRTGEKVFLECVQDMDHENMFWYRQDPGLGLRLIYFSYDVKMKEKGDIPEGYSVSREKKERFSLILESASTNQTSMYLCASSSGFNEQYFGPGTRLTVT.

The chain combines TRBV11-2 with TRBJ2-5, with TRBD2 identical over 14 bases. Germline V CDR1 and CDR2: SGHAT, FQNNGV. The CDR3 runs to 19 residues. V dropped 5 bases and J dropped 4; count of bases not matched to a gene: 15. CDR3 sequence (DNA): TGTGCCAGCAGCAACTACATGGGACTAGCGGGAGTATTGGTAGAGACCCAGTACTTC. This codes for CASSNYMGLAGVLVETQYF.

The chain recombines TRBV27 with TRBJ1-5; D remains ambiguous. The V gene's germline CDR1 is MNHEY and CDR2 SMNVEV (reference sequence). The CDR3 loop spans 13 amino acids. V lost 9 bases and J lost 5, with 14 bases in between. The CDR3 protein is CARLRDTYQPQHF. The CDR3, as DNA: TGTGCCAGACTCCGGGATACCTATCAGCCCCAGCATTTT.

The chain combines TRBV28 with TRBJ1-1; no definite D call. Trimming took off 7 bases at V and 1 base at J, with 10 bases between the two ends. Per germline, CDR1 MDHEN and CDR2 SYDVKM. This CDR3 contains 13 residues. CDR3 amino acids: CASIDYSNTEAFF. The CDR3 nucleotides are TGTGCCAGCATTGATTATTCGAACACTGAAGCTTTCTTT.

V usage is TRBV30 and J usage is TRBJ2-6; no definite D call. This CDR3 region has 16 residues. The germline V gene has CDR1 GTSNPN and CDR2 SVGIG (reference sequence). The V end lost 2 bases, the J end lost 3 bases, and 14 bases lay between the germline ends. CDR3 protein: CAWSPGVQDGANVLTF. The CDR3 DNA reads TGTGCCTGGAGTCCCGGCGTGCAGGATGGGGCCAACGTCCTGACTTTC. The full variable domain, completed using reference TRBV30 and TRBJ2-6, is SQTIHQWPATLVQPVGSPLSLECTVEGTSNPNLYWYRQAAGRGLQLLFYSVGIGQISSEVPQNLSASRPQDRQFILSSKKLLLSDSGFYLCAWSPGVQDGANVLTFGAGSRLTVL.

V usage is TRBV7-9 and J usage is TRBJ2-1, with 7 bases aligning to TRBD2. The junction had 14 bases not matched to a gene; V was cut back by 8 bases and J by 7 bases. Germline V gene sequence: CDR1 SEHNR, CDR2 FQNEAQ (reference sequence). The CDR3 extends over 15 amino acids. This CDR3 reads CASLVSRELGNEQFF. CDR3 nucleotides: TGTGCCAGCCTTGTCTCGCGGGAGCTTGGAAATGAGCAGTTCTTC.

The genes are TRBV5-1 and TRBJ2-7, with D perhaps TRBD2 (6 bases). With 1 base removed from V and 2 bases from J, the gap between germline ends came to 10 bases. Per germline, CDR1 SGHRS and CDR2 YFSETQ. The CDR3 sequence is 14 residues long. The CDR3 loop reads CASSLTGGTYEQYF. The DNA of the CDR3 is TGCGCCAGCAGCTTGACAGGAGGGACCTACGAGCAGTACTTC.

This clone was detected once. CDR3 DNA sequence: TGTGCCAGCAGTTCGGGACTAGCCTCCTCCTACGAGCAGTACTTC. Translation: CASSSGLASSYEQYF. The chain links TRBV13 to TRBJ2-7; 9 nucleotides match TRBD2. CDR3 size: 15 residues. From germline, CDR1 is PRHDT and CDR2 FYEKMQ (reference sequence). The V and J ends lost 6 bases and 0 bases, in that order; junction bases with no gene match: 6.

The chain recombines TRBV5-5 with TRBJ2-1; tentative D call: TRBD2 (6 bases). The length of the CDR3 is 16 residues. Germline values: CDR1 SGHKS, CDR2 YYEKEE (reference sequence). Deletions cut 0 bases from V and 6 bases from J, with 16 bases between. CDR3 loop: CASSLGVGGPGNEQFF. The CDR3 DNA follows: TGTGCCAGCAGCTTGGGCGTCGGGGGTCCCGGCAATGAGCAGTTCTTC.

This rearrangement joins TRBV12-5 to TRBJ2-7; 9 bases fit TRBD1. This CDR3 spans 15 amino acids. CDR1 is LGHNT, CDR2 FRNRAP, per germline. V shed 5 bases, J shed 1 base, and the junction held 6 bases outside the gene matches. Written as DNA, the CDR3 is TGTGCTAGTGGTGATCCGGGACAGGGTTCCTACGAGCAGTACTTC. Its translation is CASGDPGQGSYEQYF.

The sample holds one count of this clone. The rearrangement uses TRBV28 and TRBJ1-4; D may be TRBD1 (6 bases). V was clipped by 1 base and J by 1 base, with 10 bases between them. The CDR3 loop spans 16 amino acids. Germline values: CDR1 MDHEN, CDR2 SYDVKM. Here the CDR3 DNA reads TGTGCCAGCAGTTTATTCCAGGGGCAAACTAATGAAAAACTGTTTTTT. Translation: CASSLFQGQTNEKLFF.

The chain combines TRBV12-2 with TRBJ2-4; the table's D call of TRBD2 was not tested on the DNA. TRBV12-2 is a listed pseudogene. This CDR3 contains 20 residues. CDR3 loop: CASRLDTGTSQAVAKNIQYF. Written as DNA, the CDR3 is TGTGCAAGTCGCTTGGACACCGGGACTAGCCAGGCAGTAGCCAAAAACATTCAGTACTTC.

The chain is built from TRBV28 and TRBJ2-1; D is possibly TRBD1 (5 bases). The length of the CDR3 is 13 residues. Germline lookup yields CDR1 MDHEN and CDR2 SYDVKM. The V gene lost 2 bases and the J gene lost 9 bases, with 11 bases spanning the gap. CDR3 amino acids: CASSLARVGEQFF. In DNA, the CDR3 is TGTGCCAGCAGTTTAGCCAGGGTGGGTGAGCAGTTCTTC.

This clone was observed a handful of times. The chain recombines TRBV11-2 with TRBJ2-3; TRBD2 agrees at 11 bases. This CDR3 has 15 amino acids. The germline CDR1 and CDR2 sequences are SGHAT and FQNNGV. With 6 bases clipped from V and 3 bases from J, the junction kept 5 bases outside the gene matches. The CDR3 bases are TGTGCCAGCAGTACGACTAGCGGGACGACAGATACGCAGTATTTT. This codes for CASSTTSGTTDTQYF.

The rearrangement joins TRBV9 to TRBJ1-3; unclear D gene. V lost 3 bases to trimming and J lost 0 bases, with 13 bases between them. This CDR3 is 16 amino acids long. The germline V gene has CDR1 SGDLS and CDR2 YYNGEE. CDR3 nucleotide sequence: TGTGCCAGCAGCGGCCCGGGCCCATCCTCTGGAAACACCATATATTTT. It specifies CASSGPGPSSGNTIYF. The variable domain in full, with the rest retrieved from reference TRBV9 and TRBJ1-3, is DSGVTQTPKHLITATGQRVTLRCSPRSGDLSVYWYQQSLDQGLQFLIQYYNGEERAKGNILERFSAQQFPDLHSELNLSSLELGDSALYFCASSGPGPSSGNTIYFGEGSWLTVV.

Here the CDR3 DNA reads TGTGCCATCAGTGAGTCTGTGAATGAAAAACTGTTTTTT. It is translated as CAISESVNEKLFF. The chain employs TRBV10-3 and TRBJ1-4; D is uncertain. CDR1 ENHRY and CDR2 SYGVKD come from the germline V gene. The CDR3 totals 13 residues. V shed 0 bases and J shed 5 bases, with 4 bases lying between them.

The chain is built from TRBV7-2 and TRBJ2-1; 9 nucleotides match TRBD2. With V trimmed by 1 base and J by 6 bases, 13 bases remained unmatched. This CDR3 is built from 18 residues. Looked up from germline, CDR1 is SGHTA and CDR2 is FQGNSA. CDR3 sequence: CASSLDPSLAGYINEQFF. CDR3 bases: TGTGCCAGCAGCTTAGACCCTTCCCTAGCGGGATATATCAATGAGCAGTTCTTC.

DNA of the CDR3: TGTGCCAGCAGTTTATATGCTCGGACAGGGGGGGCAGAGACCCAGTACTTC. Protein: CASSLYARTGGAETQYF. The chain couples TRBV27 to TRBJ2-5, with TRBD1 matching over 10 bases. In germline, CDR1 is MNHEY, CDR2 SMNVEV (reference sequence). Trimming cost V 1 base and J 4 bases; bases outside gene matches: 9. The CDR3 covers 17 residues.

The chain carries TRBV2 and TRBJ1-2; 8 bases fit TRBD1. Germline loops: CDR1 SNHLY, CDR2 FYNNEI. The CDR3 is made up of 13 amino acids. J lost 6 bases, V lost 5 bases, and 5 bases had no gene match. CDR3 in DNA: TGTGCCAGCAGTTTCCCGACAGGGGATGGCTACACCTTC. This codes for CASSFPTGDGYTF.

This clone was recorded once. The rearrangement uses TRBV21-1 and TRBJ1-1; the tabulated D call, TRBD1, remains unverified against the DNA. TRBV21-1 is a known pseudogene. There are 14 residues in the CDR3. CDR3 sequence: CASSNRGTYTEAFF. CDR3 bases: TGTGCCAGCAGCAATAGGGGAACCTACACTGAAGCTTTCTTT.